Shown below are 2 T cell receptor beta chains from a single sample sequenced in a study of T cells after yellow fever vaccination. TCRdb reprocessed the 5' RACE reads with MiXCR, giving one entry per CDR3 protein. Here the sample spans hundreds of thousands of distinct CDR3 sequences, about 14% being singletons. Material: PBMCs, obtained on the day of the yellow fever booster vaccination. The receptors originated from a man younger than 40 who received the YFV17D yellow fever vaccine.

The rearrangement uses TRBV20-1 and TRBJ1-1, with D possibly matching TRBD1 (5 bases). Germline CDR1 and CDR2: DFQATT and SNEGSKA (reference sequence). The CDR3 has 16 amino acids. The V gene lost 0 bases and the J gene lost 1 base, with 15 bases spanning the gap. DNA of the CDR3: TGCAGTGCTAGAGATCTTAGACAGACAGAGAACACTGAAGCTTTCTTT. This translates into CSARDLRQTENTEAFF.

The chain couples TRBV4-1 to TRBJ1-6; 10 nucleotides match TRBD1. The V gene's germline CDR1 is MGHRA and CDR2 YSYEKL. V was clipped by 4 bases and J by 0 bases; unmatched bases: 6. The CDR3 length is 18 residues. The CDR3, as DNA: TGCGCCAGCAGCCGAGGGACAGGGGATGGCTCCTATAATTCACCCCTCCACTTT. The encoded protein is CASSRGTGDGSYNSPLHF.